This TCR beta chain was captured by sequencing in a study of blood T cell repertoires in COVID-19. Study-wide context: Sites in the United States, Italy and Spain provided acute and convalescent COVID-19 samples. PBMCs, B-cell-depleted T cells, or T cells provided the cDNA or gDNA that made up the material.

In the source study's methods: By means of reference gene primer amplification, nucleated cell counts were estimated. Repertoires were generated with immunoSEQ multiplex PCR, while TCRdb's copy carries only in-frame clones and drops some. The D gene and trimming were derived from the DNA, and the V and J assignments and clone size from that table. The table shows hundreds of thousands of clones, with roughly nine tenths occurring only once. Individuals aged roughly 18 to 100 years were recruited from about two dozen US areas. From germline, CDR1 is SGHNT and CDR2 YYREEE (reference sequence). This CDR3 comprises 14 residues. Trimming stripped 4 bases from V and 6 bases from J, with 17 bases between.

This TCR derives from a woman in her 50s in a cohort exposed to, infected with or recovered from COVID-19 (not recorded which). Input material: PBMCs or T cells enriched from blood (not recorded which). The rearrangement uses TRBV5-4 and TRBJ2-7, with a weak D call TRBD2 (6 bases). Written as DNA, the CDR3 is TGTGCCAGCAGCCATACCGGGAGTTCGGGCGAGCAGTACTTC. Its translation: CASSHTGSSGEQYF. The full variable domain, completed using reference TRBV5-4 and TRBJ2-7, is ETGVTQSPTHLIKTRGQQVTLRCSSQSGHNTVSWYQQALGQGPQFIFQYYREEENGRGNFPPRFSGLQFPNYSSELNVNALELDDSALYLCASSHTGSSGEQYFGPGTRLTVT.